This T cell receptor (beta chain) emerged from a study of blood T cell repertoires in COVID-19. Study overall: Samples representing acute and convalescent COVID-19 were sourced from the United States, Italy and Spain.

V gave up 2 bases and J gave up 3 bases; unmatched junction bases: 12. Germline V lookup: CDR1 SGHNT, CDR2 YYREEE (reference sequence). The length of the CDR3 is 18 residues. Sequenced by immunoSEQ multiplex PCR; TCRdb stores in-frame clones only, minus some. The data hold over 150,000 clones, with approximately 90% observed a single time. The chain combines TRBV5-4 with TRBJ2-7; TRBD1 agrees at 12 bases. The sample was peripheral blood. This clonotype was sampled from a woman aged 55-69 years who had recovered from COVID-19. The CDR3 DNA reads as TGTGCCAGCAGCTTAGGGGGGACAGGGGGCGACTACTACTACGAGCAGTACTTC. Its protein product is CASSLGGTGGDYYYEQYF.